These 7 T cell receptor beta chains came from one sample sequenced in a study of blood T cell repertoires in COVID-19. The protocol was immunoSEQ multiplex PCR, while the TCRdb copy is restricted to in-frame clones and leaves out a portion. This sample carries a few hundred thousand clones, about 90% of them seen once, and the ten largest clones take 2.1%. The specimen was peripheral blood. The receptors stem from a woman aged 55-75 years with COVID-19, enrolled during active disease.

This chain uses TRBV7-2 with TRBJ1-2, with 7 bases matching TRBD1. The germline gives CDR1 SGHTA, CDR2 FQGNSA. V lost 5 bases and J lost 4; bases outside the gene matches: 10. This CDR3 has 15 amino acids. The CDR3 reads CASSLTGSNLYGYTF. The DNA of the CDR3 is TGTGCCAGCAGCCTGACAGGGTCGAACCTCTATGGCTACACCTTC.

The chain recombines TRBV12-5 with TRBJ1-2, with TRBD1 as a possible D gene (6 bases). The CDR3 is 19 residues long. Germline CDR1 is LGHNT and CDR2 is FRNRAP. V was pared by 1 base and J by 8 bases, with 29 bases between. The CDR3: CASGLALSRDTGGVLGYTF. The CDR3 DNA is TGTGCTAGTGGTTTGGCCCTATCCCGGGACACGGGAGGCGTACTAGGCTACACCTTC.

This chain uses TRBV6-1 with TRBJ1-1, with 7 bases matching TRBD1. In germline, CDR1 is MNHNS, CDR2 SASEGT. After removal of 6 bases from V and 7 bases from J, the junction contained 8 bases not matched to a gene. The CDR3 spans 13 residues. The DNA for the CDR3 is TGTGCCAGCAGCCCGACAGGGCGTATTGAAGCTTTCTTT. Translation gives CASSPTGRIEAFF.

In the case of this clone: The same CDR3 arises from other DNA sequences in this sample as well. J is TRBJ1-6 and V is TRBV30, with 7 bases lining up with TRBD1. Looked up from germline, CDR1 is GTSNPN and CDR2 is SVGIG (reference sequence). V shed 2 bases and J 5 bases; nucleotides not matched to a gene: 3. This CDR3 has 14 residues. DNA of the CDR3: TGTGCCTGGAGTACCGGGACAGATAATTCACCCCTCCACTTT. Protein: CAWSTGTDNSPLHF.

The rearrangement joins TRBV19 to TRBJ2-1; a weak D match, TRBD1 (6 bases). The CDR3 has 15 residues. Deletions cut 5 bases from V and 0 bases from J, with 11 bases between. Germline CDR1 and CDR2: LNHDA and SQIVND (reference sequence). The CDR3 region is CASSPDSSSYNEQFF. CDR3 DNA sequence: TGTGCCAGTAGTCCGGACAGTAGCTCCTACAATGAGCAGTTCTTC.

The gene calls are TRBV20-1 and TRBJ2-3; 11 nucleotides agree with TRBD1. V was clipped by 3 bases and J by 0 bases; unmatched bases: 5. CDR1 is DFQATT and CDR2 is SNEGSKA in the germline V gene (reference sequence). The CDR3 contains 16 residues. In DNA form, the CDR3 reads TGCAGTGCTAGTAGGGACAGGGGGACTAGCACAGATACGCAGTATTTT. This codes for CSASRDRGTSTDTQYF.

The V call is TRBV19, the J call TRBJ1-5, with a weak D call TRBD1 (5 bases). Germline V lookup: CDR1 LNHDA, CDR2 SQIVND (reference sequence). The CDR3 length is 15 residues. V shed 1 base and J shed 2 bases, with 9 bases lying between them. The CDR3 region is CASSIVSRGNQPQHF. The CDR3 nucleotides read TGTGCCAGTAGTATAGTCTCCAGGGGCAATCAGCCCCAGCATTTT. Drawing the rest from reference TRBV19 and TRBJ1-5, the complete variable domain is DGGITQSPKYLFRKEGQNVTLSCEQNLNHDAMYWYRQDPGQGLRLIYYSQIVNDFQKGDIAEGYSVSREKKESFPLTVTSAQKNPTAFYLCASSIVSRGNQPQHFGDGTRLSIL.